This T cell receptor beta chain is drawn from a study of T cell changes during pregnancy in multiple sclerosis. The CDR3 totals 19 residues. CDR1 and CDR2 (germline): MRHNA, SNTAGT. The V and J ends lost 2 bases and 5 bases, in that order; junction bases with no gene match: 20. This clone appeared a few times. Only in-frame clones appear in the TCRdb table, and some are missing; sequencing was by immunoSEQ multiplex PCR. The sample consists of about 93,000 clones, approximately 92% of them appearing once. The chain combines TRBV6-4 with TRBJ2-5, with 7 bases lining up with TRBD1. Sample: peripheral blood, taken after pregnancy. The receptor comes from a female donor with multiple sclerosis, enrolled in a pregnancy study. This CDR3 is CASSDATKLQGMHEETQYF. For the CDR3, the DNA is TGTGCCAGCAGTGACGCGACCAAATTACAGGGGATGCACGAGGAGACCCAGTACTTC.